The clone carrying this T cell receptor (beta chain) appeared a single time. Its antigen is not known. The authors ran the immunoSEQ assay, v3.0, at survey level. TCRdb's copy holds only in-frame clones and misses some; the assay was immunoSEQ multiplex PCR. The sample lists 20,000 to 25,000 clones, 75% to 85% occurring once. The data derive from a study of long-term antiretroviral therapy in people with HIV. General study results and limits: Whichever time point was examined, clones expanded before ART dominated the repertoire.

Germline assignment: CDR1 SQVTM and CDR2 ANQGSEA. Trimming removed 4 bases at V and 4 bases at J, with 8 bases between. This CDR3 comprises 12 residues. The chain joins TRBV29-1 to TRBJ2-1; D gene ambiguous. This specimen was unsorted PBMCs, taken 0.5 years after starting antiretroviral therapy. This TCR derives from a middle-aged woman with HIV. The CDR3 coding sequence is TGCAGCGTTGTGGTACAGTACAATGAGCAGTTCTTC. Its protein product is CSVVVQYNEQFF.